The 16 T cell receptor beta chains in this list originate from one sample, sequenced in a study of blood T cells in healthy people across ages. Together with a sample-barcoded 5' primer, a J-beta primer mix was included in a second PCR lasting about 7 to 11 cycles. TCRdb re-analysed the 5' RACE reads in MiXCR, keeping a single row per CDR3 protein. This repertoire shows more than 600,000 distinct CDR3 sequences, approximately 25% found once; its top ten account for under 9.5%. These data were also filed under a second study, of T cells of mothers and their children.

The specimen was blood. These receptor sequences come from a boy younger than 18 in good health.

CDR3 nucleotide sequence: TGTGCCACCAGTGATTTAAGAGCGGGGGGGATCGAGACCCAGTACTTC. Amino acids: CATSDLRAGGIETQYF. The gene calls are TRBV24-1 and TRBJ2-5, with 10 nucleotides matching TRBD2. V shed 1 base, J shed 5 bases, and the junction held 6 bases outside the gene matches. This CDR3 is 16 amino acids long. CDR1 is KGHDR and CDR2 is SFDVKD in the germline V gene.

This chain links TRBV28 with TRBJ2-1; D tentatively fits TRBD1 or TRBD2 (6 bases each). This CDR3 contains 16 residues. Germline V gene data show CDR1 as MDHEN and CDR2 as SYDVKM. Trimming stripped 5 bases from V and 7 bases from J, with 21 bases between. The CDR3: CASSPSGVGGYNEQFF. CDR3 in DNA: TGTGCCAGCAGTCCGTCAGGGGTGGGAGGTTATAATGAGCAGTTCTTC.

This clonotype was counted only a few times. The gene calls are TRBV11-2 and TRBJ2-7, with D maybe TRBD2 (6 bases). V was cut by 5 bases and J by 5 bases, with 22 bases left in between. The length of the CDR3 is 16 residues. Germline V gene lookup returns CDR1 SGHAT and CDR2 FQNNGV. CDR3 sequence (DNA): TGTGCCAGCAGCCCACCCGCGGGGACGGGGTATGACGAGCAGTACTTC. Amino acid sequence: CASSPPAGTGYDEQYF.

This clonotype was picked up one time. The chain is built from TRBV4-1 and TRBJ2-5, with D possibly matching TRBD2 (6 bases). Judging by the DNA end, TRBJ2-1 fits better; the J call may be wrong. The length of the CDR3 is 16 residues. Germline V gene sequence: CDR1 MGHRA, CDR2 YSYEKL. CDR3 amino acids: CASSQGRGGKRNEQFF. The CDR3 region has the DNA TGCGCCAGCAGCCAAGGGAGAGGAGGGAAGCGCAATGAGCAGTTCTTC.

The chain is built from TRBV28 and TRBJ2-5, with 8 nucleotides matching TRBD2. The tail of the sequence fits TRBJ2-1 better, so the J call may be wrong. From germline, CDR1 is MDHEN and CDR2 SYDVKM. The CDR3 has 16 amino acids. The CDR3 region has the DNA TGTGCCAGCAGTCTCCCTGGGGGGACTAGTCGAAAGGAGCAGTTCTTC. It codes for CASSLPGGTSRKEQFF.

This clonotype came up a few times. V is TRBV6-1 and J is TRBJ1-6; D gene unclear. Looked up from germline, CDR1 is MNHNS and CDR2 is SASEGT. This CDR3 spans 14 amino acids. V lost 5 bases and J lost 9, with 14 bases in between. The CDR3 protein is CASSPPPQGSPLHF. CDR3 coding DNA: TGTGCCAGCAGTCCCCCCCCACAAGGTTCACCCCTCCACTTT.

This clonotype was seen more than once but under ten times. V and J are TRBV24-1 and TRBJ1-1; D gene uncertain. V dropped 7 bases and J dropped 4 bases, with 12 bases sitting between them. Looked up from germline, CDR1 is KGHDR and CDR2 is SFDVKD. The CDR3 runs to 13 residues. CDR3 sequence (DNA): TGTGCCACCAGGAATGCAGGAGGCACTGAAGCTTTCTTT. Its translation is CATRNAGGTEAFF.

This clonotype turned up a few times. The rearrangement uses TRBV7-2 and TRBJ2-2; D gene ambiguous. V was clipped by 5 bases and J by 5 bases, with 18 bases between them. This CDR3 has 16 residues. CDR1 and CDR2 (germline): SGHTA, FQGNSA. CDR3: CASSPTSFLGTGELFF. DNA of the CDR3: TGTGCCAGCAGCCCGACGAGCTTCCTTGGGACCGGGGAGCTGTTTTTT.

The J gene is TRBJ2-5, the V gene TRBV29-1; possible D gene TRBD2, 6 bases. Germline lookup yields CDR1 SQVTM and CDR2 ANQGSEA. V lost 4 bases and J 1 base, leaving 10 bases between the germline ends. CDR3 size: 13 residues. In DNA, the CDR3 is TGCAGCGTTGTGACGGGAGTCCAAGAGACCCAGTACTTC. It encodes CSVVTGVQETQYF.

The table lists this clonotype with a few counts. The chain recombines TRBV6-1 with TRBJ2-2; 7 bases agree with TRBD2. Per germline, CDR1 MNHNS and CDR2 SASEGT. The CDR3 length is 19 residues. Losses at the gene ends were 6 bases for V and 5 bases for J; bases not matched to a gene: 21. CDR3 DNA: TGTGCCAGCAGCCATGCGCGATTTGGGGGAGGGGTGCTGACCGGGGAGCTGTTTTTT. This translates into CASSHARFGGGVLTGELFF.

This clonotype was seen a handful of times. The chain joins TRBV7-3 to TRBJ1-6, with 8 positions matching TRBD1. CDR1 SGHTA and CDR2 FQGTGA come from the germline V gene. The CDR3 is 14 residues long. V dropped 5 bases and J dropped 7; count of bases not matched to a gene: 4. The CDR3 loop reads CASSVTGANSPLHF. For the CDR3, the DNA is TGTGCCAGCAGCGTGACAGGGGCCAATTCACCCCTCCACTTT. Full variable domain (rest looked up from reference TRBV7-3 and TRBJ1-6): GAGVSQTPSNKVTEKGKYVELRCDPISGHTALYWYRQSLGQGPEFLIYFQGTGAADDSGLPNDRFFAVRPEGSVSTLKIQRTERGDSAVYLCASSVTGANSPLHFGNGTRLTVT.

This clonotype has just a few counts. The chain uses TRBV6-2 or TRBV6-3 and TRBJ2-1; 12 nucleotides agree with TRBD2. The germline CDR1 and CDR2 sequences are MNHEY and SVGEGT. The V gene end was trimmed by 4 bases and the J gene end by 2 bases; junction bases not matched to a gene: 9. This CDR3 contains 18 residues. The CDR3 spells CASSLLAGGRLAYNEQFF. CDR3 nucleotide sequence: TGTGCCAGCAGTTTACTAGCGGGAGGCCGATTAGCCTACAATGAGCAGTTCTTC.

The table lists this clonotype with a few counts. In DNA form, the CDR3 reads TGTGCCAGCAGTCCAGGGGAGTCGGCGAACACCGGGGAGCTGTTTTTT. This translates into CASSPGESANTGELFF. The rearrangement links TRBV12-3 or TRBV12-4 to TRBJ2-2; TRBD1 might be the D (6 bases). This CDR3 comprises 16 residues. Between the trimmed V and J ends, which lost 5 bases and 0 bases, there was a span of 13 bases.

The rearrangement links TRBV20-1 to TRBJ2-1, with D maybe TRBD1 (6 bases). The germline gives CDR1 DFQATT, CDR2 SNEGSKA (reference sequence). The length of the CDR3 is 15 residues. V was shortened by 3 bases and J by 3 bases, with 15 bases between the two germline ends. CDR3 amino acids: CSARLARGFYNEQFF. The CDR3 bases are TGCAGTGCTAGGTTGGCCAGGGGCTTCTACAATGAGCAGTTCTTC.

The chain uses TRBV4-3 and TRBJ2-1, with a possible D match to TRBD2 (5 bases). Germline CDR1 reads LGHNA; CDR2 reads YSLEER. The CDR3 covers 16 residues. V dropped 4 bases and J dropped 4 bases, with 17 bases sitting between them. The CDR3 DNA follows: TGCGCCAGCAGCCCCGGACTGGGCAGGAATTACAATGAGCAGTTCTTC. Translation gives CASSPGLGRNYNEQFF.

The chain has TRBV20-1 and TRBJ2-1; D is uncertain. The CDR3 runs 16 residues. Per germline, CDR1 DFQATT and CDR2 SNEGSKA (reference sequence). V lost 6 bases and J lost 5, with 23 bases in between. CDR3 sequence (DNA): TGCAGTGCAACTTTTCAACACGAAAACAGACACAATGAGCAGTTCTTC. It is translated as CSATFQHENRHNEQFF.